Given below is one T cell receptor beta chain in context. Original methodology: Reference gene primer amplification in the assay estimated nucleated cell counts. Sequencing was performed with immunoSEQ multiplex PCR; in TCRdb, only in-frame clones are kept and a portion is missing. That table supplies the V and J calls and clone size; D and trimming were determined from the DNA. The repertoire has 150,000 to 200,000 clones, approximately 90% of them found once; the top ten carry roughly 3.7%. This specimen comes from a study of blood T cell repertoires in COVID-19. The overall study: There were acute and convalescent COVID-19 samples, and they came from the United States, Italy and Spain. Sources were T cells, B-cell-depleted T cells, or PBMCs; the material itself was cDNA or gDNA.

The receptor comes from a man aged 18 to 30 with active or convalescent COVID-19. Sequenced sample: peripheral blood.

The CDR3 is CASSIQSSSYNEQFF. CDR3 coding DNA: TGTGCCAGTAGTATACAGTCTTCCTCCTACAATGAGCAGTTCTTC. The chain uses TRBV19 and TRBJ2-1; D is uncertain. This CDR3 spans 15 amino acids. V dropped 2 bases and J dropped 0 bases, with 8 bases sitting between them. Germline-derived CDR1 and CDR2 are LNHDA and SQIVND (reference sequence).